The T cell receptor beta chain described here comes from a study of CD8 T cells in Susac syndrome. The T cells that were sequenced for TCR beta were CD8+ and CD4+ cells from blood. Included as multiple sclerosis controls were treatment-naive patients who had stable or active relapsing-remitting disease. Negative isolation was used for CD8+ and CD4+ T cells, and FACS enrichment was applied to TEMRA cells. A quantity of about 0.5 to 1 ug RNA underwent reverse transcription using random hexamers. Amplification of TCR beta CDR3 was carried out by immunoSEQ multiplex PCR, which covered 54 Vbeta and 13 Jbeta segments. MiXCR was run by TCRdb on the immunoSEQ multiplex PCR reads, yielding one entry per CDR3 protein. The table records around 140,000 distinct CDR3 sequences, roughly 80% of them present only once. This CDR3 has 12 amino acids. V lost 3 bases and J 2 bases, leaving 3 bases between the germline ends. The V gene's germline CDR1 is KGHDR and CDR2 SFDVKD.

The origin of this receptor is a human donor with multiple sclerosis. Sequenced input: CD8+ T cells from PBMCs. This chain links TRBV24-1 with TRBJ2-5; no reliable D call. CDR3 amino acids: CATSDPQETQYF. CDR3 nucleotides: TGTGCCACCAGTGATCCACAAGAGACCCAGTACTTC.